These 25 T cell receptor beta chains were all obtained from the same sample, sequenced in a study of identifying expanded T cells in peripheral blood. Assay: immunoSEQ multiplex PCR; the TCRdb copy retains only in-frame clones and omits some. The sample carries about 76,000 clones, roughly 81% recorded once. Sequencing input: blood. These receptors all stem from a person aged 18-70 years in good health.

The chain carries TRBV10-3 and TRBJ2-2, with 10 bases that match TRBD2. Germline lookup yields CDR1 ENHRY and CDR2 SYGVKD. Unmatched junction bases numbered 4, after V lost 6 bases and J lost 6 bases. There are 14 residues in the CDR3. The CDR3 coding sequence is TGTGCCATCAGGGAGCGGGAGGGCGCCGGGGAGCTGTTTTTT. This sequence encodes CAIREREGAGELFF.

The chain couples TRBV29-1 to TRBJ2-7; perhaps TRBD2 as D (5 bases). This CDR3 comprises 12 residues. Germline CDR1 SQVTM, CDR2 ANQGSEA. Trimming left V 4 bases short and J 0 bases short, with 7 bases between. The CDR3 reads CSVATSSYEQYF. CDR3 DNA: TGCAGCGTTGCAACTAGCTCCTACGAGCAGTACTTC.

This chain uses TRBV28 with TRBJ1-4; no clear D gene. Germline CDR1 is MDHEN and CDR2 is SYDVKM. The CDR3 length is 14 residues. Deletions cut 2 bases from V and 7 bases from J, with 11 bases between. The CDR3 DNA reads TGTGCCAGCAGTTTAGGAGGGTCGGCTGAAAAACTGTTTTTT. This encodes CASSLGGSAEKLFF.

V gene TRBV5-4 combines with J gene TRBJ2-7; the D is unclear. CDR1 and CDR2 from the germline V gene are SGHNT and YYREEE (reference sequence). This CDR3 is 13 amino acids long. V gave up 0 bases and J gave up 2 bases, with 6 bases separating them. In nucleotides, the CDR3 is TGTGCCAGCAGCTTGGGTAACCCCTACGAGCAGTACTTC. Translated, it gives CASSLGNPYEQYF.

This clone was seen a few times. CDR3 nucleotide sequence: TGTGCCAGTAGCCCAACGGGGCGGGCTGACAATGAGCAGTTCTTC. As protein: CASSPTGRADNEQFF. The gene calls are TRBV19 and TRBJ2-1; possibly TRBD1 or TRBD2 for D (5 bases each). Germline CDR1 is LNHDA and CDR2 is SQIVND (reference sequence). The germline V and J ends were trimmed by 6 bases and 5 bases, with 17 bases remaining between them. CDR3 length: 15 amino acids.

Concerning this clone: Mismatch with germline at one junction end may stem from a read error. The chain uses TRBV7-7 and TRBJ2-7; 8 bases align to TRBD2. CDR1 and CDR2 (germline): SSHAT, FNYEAQ (reference sequence). This CDR3 spans 14 amino acids. CDR3 sequence reads: CASSKAGADYEQYF. The CDR3 bases are TGTGCTAGCAGCAAAGCGGGAGCGGACTACGAGCAGTACTTC. Complete variable domain (other parts from reference TRBV7-7 and TRBJ2-7): GAGVSQSPRYKVTKRGQDVTLRCDPISSHATLYWYQQALGQGPEFLTYFNYEAQPDKSGLPSDRFSAERPEGSISTLTIQRTEQRDSAMYRCASSKAGADYEQYFGPGTRLTVT.

The V gene is TRBV6-6, the J gene TRBJ1-1, with 9 bases lining up with TRBD1. V lost 7 bases and J lost 4; bases outside the gene matches: 10. CDR3 size: 15 residues. Germline-derived CDR1 and CDR2 are MNHNY and SVGAGI (reference sequence). The CDR3 is CASNPRDRETTEAFF. As DNA, the CDR3 is TGTGCCAGCAACCCACGGGACAGGGAGACCACTGAAGCTTTCTTT.

This chain uses TRBV30 with TRBJ2-2; 14 bases match TRBD2. Trimming took 4 bases from V and 5 from J; bases not matched to a gene: 3. The germline CDR1 and CDR2 sequences are GTSNPN and SVGIG (reference sequence). The CDR3 has 15 amino acids. The CDR3 reads CAWIRLAGGTGELFF. The CDR3 DNA reads as TGTGCCTGGATTAGACTAGCGGGAGGGACCGGGGAGCTGTTTTTT.

This chain links TRBV10-3 with TRBJ1-5; TRBD1 is a possible D gene (6 bases). Trimming left V 9 bases short and J 8 bases short, with 17 bases between. Per germline, CDR1 ENHRY and CDR2 SYGVKD. CDR3 size: 13 residues. CDR3 coding DNA: TGTGCCATTGCACAGGGCACGGAGGAGCCCCAGCATTTT. Its protein product is CAIAQGTEEPQHF.

CDR3 nucleotides: TGTGCCAGCAGCTTAGTGGTAGCGGGAGAAGCCGGGGAGCTGTTTTTT. This encodes CASSLVVAGEAGELFF. This sequence joins TRBV11-1 and TRBJ2-2, with TRBD2 identical over 9 bases. CDR1 and CDR2 from the germline V gene are SGHAT and FQDESV (reference sequence). V lost 1 base, J lost 6 bases, and 6 bases stayed unmatched. The CDR3 is 16 residues long. Complete variable domain (other parts from reference TRBV11-1 and TRBJ2-2): EAEVAQSPRYKITEKSQAVAFWCDPISGHATLYWYRQILGQGPELLVQFQDESVVDDSQLPKDRFSAERLKGVDSTLKIQPAELGDSAMYLCASSLVVAGEAGELFFGEGSRLTVL.

The chain has TRBV9 and TRBJ2-7; D may correspond to TRBD1 or TRBD2 (6 bases each). This CDR3 contains 17 residues. Trimming cost V 0 bases and J 2 bases, with 18 bases left between them. CDR1 is SGDLS and CDR2 is YYNGEE in the germline V gene. The DNA of the CDR3 is TGTGCCAGCAGCGTAGCCGGGGGTACGGGGGCTACCTACGAGCAGTACTTC. It is translated as CASSVAGGTGATYEQYF.

This clone was seen a few times. For the CDR3, the DNA is TGTGCCAGCAGCCCTACGACAGGGGGCTTCGAGCAGTACTTC. Amino acids: CASSPTTGGFEQYF. The chain employs TRBV6-1 and TRBJ2-7; the match to TRBD1 covers 10 bases. CDR1 and CDR2 (germline): MNHNS, SASEGT. V was clipped by 6 bases and J by 6 bases; unmatched bases: 8. CDR3 size: 14 residues.

This clone showed up just a few times. The chain employs TRBV28 and TRBJ1-2; a possible D gene is TRBD1 (5 bases). This CDR3 has 14 residues. CDR1 and CDR2 from the germline V gene are MDHEN and SYDVKM. The V gene lost 3 bases and the J gene lost 2 bases, with 10 bases spanning the gap. DNA for the CDR3: TGTGCCAGCAGTTTTGGGGGGTGGAACTATGGCTACACCTTC. This translates into CASSFGGWNYGYTF.

The chain recombines TRBV7-9 with TRBJ1-1; tentatively, D is TRBD1 (6 bases). Trimming left V 1 base short and J 4 bases short, with 10 bases between. The germline V gene has CDR1 SEHNR and CDR2 FQNEAQ (reference sequence). The CDR3 length is 14 residues. CDR3 in DNA: TGTGCCAGCAGCTTAGGGGGGCAGTTCACTGAAGCTTTCTTT. This gives the protein CASSLGGQFTEAFF.

The sample holds one count of this clone. The rearrangement links TRBV28 to TRBJ2-4; D is unresolved. The germline V gene encodes CDR1 MDHEN and CDR2 SYDVKM. CDR3 length: 13 amino acids. V was cut by 6 bases and J by 8 bases, with 14 bases left in between. Written as DNA, the CDR3 is TGTGCCAGCAGCCTTGATCCTGGGGACATTCAGTACTTC. Translation: CASSLDPGDIQYF.

The genes are TRBV7-2 and TRBJ2-1; D is possibly TRBD1 (5 bases). In germline, CDR1 is SGHTA, CDR2 FQGNSA. This CDR3 is 15 amino acids long. Trimming cost V 1 base and J 8 bases, with 15 bases left between them. The chain's CDR3 is CASSLVSSQGHEQFF. CDR3 DNA sequence: TGTGCCAGCAGCTTAGTTTCATCCCAGGGCCATGAGCAGTTCTTC.

The CDR3: CASSEYYDGELFF. The CDR3 nucleotides are TGTGCCAGCAGTGAATATTACGACGGGGAGCTGTTTTTT. The chain joins TRBV6-1 to TRBJ2-2; no definite D call. CDR1 is MNHNS, CDR2 SASEGT, per germline. The CDR3 covers 13 residues. Trimming took off 2 bases at V and 7 bases at J, with 8 bases between the two ends.

This clone has at least ten counts. V gene TRBV4-3 combines with J gene TRBJ1-5; D is uncertain. V lost 0 bases to trimming and J lost 0 bases, with 12 bases between them. The length of the CDR3 is 17 residues. Germline loops: CDR1 LGHNA, CDR2 YSLEER. CDR3 in amino acids: CASSQDYGSSSNQPQHF. The CDR3 nucleotides are TGCGCCAGCAGCCAAGACTATGGCAGCTCTAGCAATCAGCCCCAGCATTTT.

V and J are TRBV27 and TRBJ1-5, with TRBD1 as a possible D gene (6 bases). The CDR3 spans 18 residues. V lost 1 base, J lost 4 bases, and 20 bases lay in between. Looked up from germline, CDR1 is MNHEY and CDR2 is SMNVEV (reference sequence). DNA of the CDR3: TGTGCCAGCAGTTTATACAGGGCCCGAGACGATGTTAATCAGCCCCAGCATTTT. Encoded protein: CASSLYRARDDVNQPQHF.

The rearrangement links TRBV18 to TRBJ1-5; tentative D call: TRBD1 (6 bases). CDR3 length equals 13 residues. Germline V gives CDR1 KGHSH, CDR2 LQKENI. V lost 3 bases and J lost 9, with 12 bases in between. For the CDR3, the DNA is TGTGCCAGCTCACCGGATGTGACAGGGCCCCAGCATTTT. Its translation: CASSPDVTGPQHF.

V usage is TRBV15 and J usage is TRBJ1-4; TRBD1 aligns across 7 bases. J was trimmed by 8 bases and V by 5 bases; bases with no gene match: 14. Germline CDR1 and CDR2: LNHNV and YYDKDF (reference sequence). The CDR3 totals 16 residues. The CDR3, as DNA: TGTGCCACCAGCGAGGGACAGTCCCAGTGGTACGAAAAACTGTTTTTT. Translating it yields CATSEGQSQWYEKLFF.

V usage is TRBV10-3 and J usage is TRBJ2-7; 8 nucleotides agree with TRBD1. The CDR3 runs 15 residues. CDR1 ENHRY and CDR2 SYGVKD come from the germline V gene. V lost 8 bases to trimming and J lost 5 bases; unmatched junction nucleotides: 14. CDR3 residues: CAIASPQGAGNEQYF. CDR3 nucleotides: TGTGCCATCGCAAGCCCTCAGGGGGCGGGGAACGAGCAGTACTTC.

The chain recombines TRBV4-3 with TRBJ2-1; 7 bases align to TRBD2. The CDR3 is 13 amino acids. Losses at the gene ends were 4 bases for V and 5 bases for J; bases not matched to a gene: 2. Germline V gene lookup returns CDR1 LGHNA and CDR2 YSLEER. The CDR3 DNA sequence: TGCGCCAGCAGCCCCGGGACTAACAATGAGCAGTTCTTC. Translation gives CASSPGTNNEQFF.

V and J are TRBV9 and TRBJ2-1; 9 bases agree with TRBD2. V shed 3 bases, J shed 4 bases, and the junction held 2 bases outside the gene matches. Germline V CDR1 and CDR2: SGDLS, YYNGEE. The CDR3 sequence is 14 residues long. CDR3 in DNA: TGTGCCAGCAGCGAGAGCGGGAGGTACAATGAGCAGTTCTTC. Translating gives CASSESGRYNEQFF.

Only one count was recorded for this clone. V usage is TRBV5-4 and J usage is TRBJ1-1; no definite D call. Germline CDR1 reads SGHNT; CDR2 reads YYREEE (reference sequence). The CDR3 runs 11 residues. Trimming took 2 bases from V and 6 from J, leaving 5 bases between them. CDR3 bases: TGTGCCAGCAGCTTAATGGCTGAAGCTTTCTTT. Protein sequence: CASSLMAEAFF.